Below are 4 T cell receptor beta chains sequenced from a single sample in a study of T cell clonotyping in hematopoietic cell transplantation. Produced via immunoSEQ multiplex PCR; TCRdb's table is partial and in-frame only. The table has roughly 30,000 clones, over 65% seen once. Time point indicated: recipient sample about 28 days before transplant, after cytoreduction. The specimen was peripheral blood mononuclear cells, collected before stem cell transplant. These receptors all stem from a woman between 25 and 40 years old with chronic myeloid leukemia. Some clones in this sample may be carry-over from other donors' samples.

This chain uses TRBV5-1 with TRBJ2-1; D uncertain. This CDR3 is 15 amino acids long. With 4 bases removed from V and 2 bases from J, the gap between germline ends came to 13 bases. CDR1 SGHRS and CDR2 YFSETQ come from the germline V gene. The DNA of the CDR3 is TGCGCCAGCAGCCGAGAACGAGGACCCTACAATGAGCAGTTCTTC. It translates to CASSRERGPYNEQFF. Together with reference TRBV5-1 and TRBJ2-1, the CDR3 gives the full variable domain: KAGVTQTPRYLIKTRGQQVTLSCSPISGHRSVSWYQQTPGQGLQFLFEYFSETQRNKGNFPGRFSGRQFSNSRSEMNVSTLELGDSALYLCASSRERGPYNEQFFGPGTRLTVL.

The V and J genes are TRBV19 and TRBJ1-2; 8 bases are a match to TRBD1. This CDR3 spans 13 amino acids. Germline V gene data show CDR1 as LNHDA and CDR2 as SQIVND (reference sequence). The J segment lost 5 bases and the V segment lost 9 bases, leaving 8 bases of the junction unmatched. This chain's CDR3 is CASAGTGWYGYTF. For the CDR3, the DNA is TGTGCCAGCGCCGGGACAGGTTGGTATGGCTACACCTTC.

The V call is TRBV30, the J call TRBJ1-1; D uncertain. This CDR3 has 12 amino acids. The germline gives CDR1 GTSNPN, CDR2 SVGIG (reference sequence). V lost 7 bases, J lost 6 bases, and 15 bases lay in between. This CDR3 is CASWRPGAEAFF. Here the CDR3 DNA reads TGTGCCTCCTGGAGGCCGGGAGCTGAAGCTTTCTTT.

The chain recombines TRBV28 with TRBJ1-2, with D unclear. Deletions cut 3 bases from V and 4 bases from J, with 9 bases between. The CDR3 consists of 13 residues. CDR1 is MDHEN, CDR2 SYDVKM, per germline. The CDR3 loop is CASSFDRSYGYTF. CDR3 nucleotides: TGTGCCAGCAGTTTCGATAGATCCTATGGCTACACCTTC.